This paragraph reports one T cell receptor beta chain. Its antigen is undetermined. This sample is drawn from a study of Ad26.COV2.S vaccination and SARS-CoV-2 variants. Broader study findings: After vaccination, reports described spike-specific CD8+ and CD4+ T cell responses as showing substantial breadth. The TCR-based breadth and depth measures might underestimate overall T cell responses.

Here immunoSEQ multiplex PCR was the method, and the copy in TCRdb shows in-frame clones only, minus some. The top ten clones hold about 5% of a sample with approximately 140,000 clones, about nine tenths of them seen once. Germline CDR1 is WNHNN and CDR2 is SYGVQD (reference sequence). V lost 0 bases to trimming and J lost 2 bases, with 8 bases between them. The CDR3 consists of 14 residues. The rearrangement uses TRBV10-1 and TRBJ2-7; D gene uncertain. Sample: peripheral blood, taken after recovery from COVID-19. The clonotype originates from a human donor who had recovered from COVID-19. This CDR3 is CASSESVRPYEQYF. CDR3 bases: TGCGCCAGCAGTGAGTCGGTCAGACCCTACGAGCAGTACTTC.